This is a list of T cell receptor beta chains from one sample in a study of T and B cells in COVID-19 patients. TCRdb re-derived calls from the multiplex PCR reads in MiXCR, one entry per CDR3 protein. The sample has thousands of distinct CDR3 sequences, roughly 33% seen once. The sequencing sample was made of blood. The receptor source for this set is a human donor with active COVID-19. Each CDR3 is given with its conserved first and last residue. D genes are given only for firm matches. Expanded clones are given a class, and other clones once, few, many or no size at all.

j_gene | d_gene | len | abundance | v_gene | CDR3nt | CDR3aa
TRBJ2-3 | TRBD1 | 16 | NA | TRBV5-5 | TGTGCCAGCAGCGATAAGCAGGGGGCCGGCACAGATACGCAGTATTTT | CASSDKQGAGTDTQYF
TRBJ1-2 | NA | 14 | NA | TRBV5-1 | TGCGCCAGCAGCCCGGCGGAGGGTATCGTGGGCTACACCTTC | CASSPAEGIVGYTF
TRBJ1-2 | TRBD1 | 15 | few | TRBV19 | TGTGCCAGTAGTCCGGACAGGGGACATGACTATGGCTACACCTTC | CASSPDRGHDYGYTF
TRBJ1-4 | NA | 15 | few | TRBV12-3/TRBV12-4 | TGTGCCAGCAGTTTCCTTTCGGGGTATGGAGAAAAACTGTTTTTT | CASSFLSGYGEKLFF
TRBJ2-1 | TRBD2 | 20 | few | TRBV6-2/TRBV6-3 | TGTGCCAGCAGTTACTCGGCACCTACCTCCAGCGGGGGGGCTCACAATGAGCAGTTCTTC | CASSYSAPTSSGGAHNEQFF
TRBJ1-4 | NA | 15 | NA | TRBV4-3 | TGCGCCAGCAGCCAAGAGGGTCAGGGGAATGAAAAACTGTTTTTT | CASSQEGQGNEKLFF
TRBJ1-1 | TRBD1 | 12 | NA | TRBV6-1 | TGTGCCAGCAGGGACAGGGCGGGTGAAGCTTTCTTT | CASRDRAGEAFF
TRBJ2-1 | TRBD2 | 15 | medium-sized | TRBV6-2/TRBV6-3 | TGTGCCAGCAGTTATTCGACTAGCGGGGAGAGTGAGCAGTTCTTC | CASSYSTSGESEQFF
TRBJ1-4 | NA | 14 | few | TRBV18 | TGTGCCAGCTCACCTGGGACCCTTCGGGAAAAACTGTTTTTT | CASSPGTLREKLFF
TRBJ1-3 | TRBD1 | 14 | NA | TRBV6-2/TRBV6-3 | TGTGCCAGCAGGGACGGGACAGTTGGAAACACCATATATTTT | CASRDGTVGNTIYF
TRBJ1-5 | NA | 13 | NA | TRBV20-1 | TGCAGTGGGGGAGGGCCCATGAATCAGCCCCAGCATTTT | CSGGGPMNQPQHF
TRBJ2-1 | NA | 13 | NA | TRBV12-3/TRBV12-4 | TGTGCCAGCAGTTTTCTCCCTGAGAATGAGCAGTTCTTC | CASSFLPENEQFF
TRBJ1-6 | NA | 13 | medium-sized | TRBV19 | TGTGCCAGTAGTACCCTCGAGGGATCACCCCTCCACTTT | CASSTLEGSPLHF
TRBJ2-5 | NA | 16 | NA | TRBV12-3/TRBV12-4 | TGTGCCAGCAGTTTGTTACAGGGGGGGGCCACAGAGACCCAGTACTTC | CASSLLQGGATETQYF
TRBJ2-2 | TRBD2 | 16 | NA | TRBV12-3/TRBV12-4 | TGTGCCAGCAGTTTTTATAGCGGGGGGGCAGCCGGGGAGCTGTTTTTT | CASSFYSGGAAGELFF
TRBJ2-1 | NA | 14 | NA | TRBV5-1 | TGCGCCAGCAGCTTGGCCCAGACCTACAATGAGCAGTTCTTT | CASSLAQTYNEQFF
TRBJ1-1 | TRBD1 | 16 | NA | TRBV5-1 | TGCGCCAGCAGCTTGCGGCCACAGGGGGAGAACACTGAAGCTTTCTTT | CASSLRPQGENTEAFF
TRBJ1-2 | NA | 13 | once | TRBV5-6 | TGTGCCAGCAGCCCCCCGGCTGTCCATGGCTACACCTTC | CASSPPAVHGYTF
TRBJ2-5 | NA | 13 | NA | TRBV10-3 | TGTGCCATCACGACGGGGAGCCAAGAGACCCAGTACTTC | CAITTGSQETQYF
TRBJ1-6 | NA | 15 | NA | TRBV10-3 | TGTGCCATCAGTGAATCCGAAGTGGGGAATTCACCCCTCCACTTT | CAISESEVGNSPLHF
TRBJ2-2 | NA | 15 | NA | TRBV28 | TGTGCCAGCAGTACAACTACACAGGACACCGGGGAGCTGTTTTTT | CASSTTTQDTGELFF
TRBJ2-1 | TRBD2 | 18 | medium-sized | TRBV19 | TGTGCCAGTAGTATTGGGCCCCCTAAACTAGCGGGGCGCAATGAGCAGTTCTTC | CASSIGPPKLAGRNEQFF